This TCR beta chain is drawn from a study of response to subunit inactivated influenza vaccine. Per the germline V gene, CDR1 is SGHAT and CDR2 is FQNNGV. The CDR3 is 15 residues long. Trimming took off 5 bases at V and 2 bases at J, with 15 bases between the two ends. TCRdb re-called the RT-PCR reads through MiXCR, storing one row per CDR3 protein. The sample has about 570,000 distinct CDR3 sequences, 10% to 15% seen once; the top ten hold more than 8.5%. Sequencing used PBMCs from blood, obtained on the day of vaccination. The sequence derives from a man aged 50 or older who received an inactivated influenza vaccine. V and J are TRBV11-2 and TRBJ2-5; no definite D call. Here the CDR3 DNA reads TGTGCCAGCAGCCCCGTCCAAGGGTGGCAAGAGACCCAGTACTTC. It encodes CASSPVQGWQETQYF. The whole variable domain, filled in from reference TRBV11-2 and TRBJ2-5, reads EAGVAQSPRYKIIEKRQSVAFWCNPISGHATLYWYQQILGQGPKLLIQFQNNGVVDDSQLPKDRFSAERLKGVDSTLKIQPAKLEDSAVYLCASSPVQGWQETQYFGPGTRLLVL.